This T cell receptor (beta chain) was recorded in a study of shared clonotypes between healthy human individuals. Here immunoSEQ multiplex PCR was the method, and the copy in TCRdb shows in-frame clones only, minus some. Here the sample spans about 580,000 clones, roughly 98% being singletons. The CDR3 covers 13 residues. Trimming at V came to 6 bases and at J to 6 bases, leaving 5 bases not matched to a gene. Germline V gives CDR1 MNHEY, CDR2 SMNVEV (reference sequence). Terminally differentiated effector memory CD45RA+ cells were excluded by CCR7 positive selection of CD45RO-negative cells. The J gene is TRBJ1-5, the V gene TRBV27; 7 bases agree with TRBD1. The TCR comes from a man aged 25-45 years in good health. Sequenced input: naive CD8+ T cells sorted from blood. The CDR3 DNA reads TGTGCCAGCAGCGTCAGGGGGTTTCAGCCCCAGCATTTT. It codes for CASSVRGFQPQHF.